Listed here is a single T cell receptor beta chain. The antigen is undetermined. These data come from a study of T cell repertoires in cytomegalovirus infection. Study as a whole: Recently identified HLA-C-restricted and well-studied HLA-B-restricted CMV epitopes were used. It can be stated that public TCR beta signatures indicated CMV infection as well as a matching HLA type. Study-wide results and limits: Ex vivo responses were dominated by HLA-C-restricted CMV-specific TCR beta clonotypes. Summed frequency of shared TCR beta families picked out CMV carriers who also had the relevant HLA.

TCRdb itself ran the reads through MiXCR, one entry per CDR3 protein. The data show nearly 700,000 distinct CDR3 sequences, with about 30% seen just once and 15% to 20% held by the top ten. The sequenced sample was cultured PBMCs, obtained from culture after CMV antigen stimulation. The sequence derives from a human donor in good health (CMV status not recorded). Some clones in this sample may be carry-over from other donors' samples.

CDR3 region: CASSSATGGSGANVLTF. The CDR3 DNA sequence: TGTGCCAGCAGCTCCGCCACAGGGGGCTCTGGGGCCAACGTCCTGACTTTC. The V and J genes are TRBV5-5 and TRBJ2-6; 8 bases are shared with TRBD1. Germline lookup yields CDR1 SGHKS and CDR2 YYEKEE (reference sequence). J lost 0 bases, V lost 3 bases, and 5 bases had no gene match. The CDR3 length is 17 residues.